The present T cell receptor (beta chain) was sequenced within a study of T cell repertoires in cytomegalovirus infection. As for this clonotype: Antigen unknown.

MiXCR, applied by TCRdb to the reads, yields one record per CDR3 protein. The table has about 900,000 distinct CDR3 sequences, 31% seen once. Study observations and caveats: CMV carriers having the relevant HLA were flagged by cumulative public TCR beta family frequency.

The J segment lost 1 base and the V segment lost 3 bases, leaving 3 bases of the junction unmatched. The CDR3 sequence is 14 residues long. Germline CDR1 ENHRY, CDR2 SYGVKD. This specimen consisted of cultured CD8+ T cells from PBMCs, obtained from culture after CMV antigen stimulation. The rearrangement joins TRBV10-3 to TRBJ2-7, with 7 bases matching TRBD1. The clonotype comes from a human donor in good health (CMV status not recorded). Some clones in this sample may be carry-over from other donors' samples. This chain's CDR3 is CAISEQGPSYEQYV. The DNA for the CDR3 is TGTGCCATCAGTGAACAGGGGCCTTCCTACGAGCAGTACGTC.